The entry below describes one T cell receptor (beta chain). The entry originates in a study of Ad26.COV2.S vaccination and SARS-CoV-2 variants. The data were produced by immunoSEQ multiplex PCR, yet TCRdb's version contains in-frame clones alone and is incomplete. The top ten clones hold about 1.5% of a sample with hundreds of thousands of clones, roughly 90% of them seen once. V was clipped by 1 base and J by 9 bases, with 12 bases between them. The CDR3 contains 13 residues. Treatment in this sample: some 19 received Ad26.COV2.S at low or high dose, single or two shots; about five received placebo; per-sample allocation not given. Collection of the samples took place on day 63 after the first injection of vaccine or placebo.

This TCR came from a person between 18 and 60 years old who received the Ad26.COV2.S COVID-19 vaccine or a placebo. This chain uses TRBV12-3 or TRBV12-4 with TRBJ1-2; D unresolved. The sequencing here drew on peripheral blood, taken in a trial of Ad26.COV2.S vaccine versus placebo. CDR3 region: CASSLGRGESYTF. The CDR3 DNA reads as TGTGCCAGCAGTTTAGGTCGGGGTGAGAGCTACACCTTC.